The next 14 T cell receptor beta chains were all read from a single sample in a study of shared clonotypes between healthy human individuals. Generated by immunoSEQ multiplex PCR, the TCRdb table keeps only in-frame clones and is missing some. This table holds 2 million to 2.5 million clones, around 93% found once. What was sequenced was naive CD4+ T cells from PBMCs. The subset denotes: CD45RA+ positively selected. Receptor source: a young man in good health. Some clones in this sample may be carry-over from other donors' samples.

The V call is TRBV5-1, the J call TRBJ2-1; TRBD1 might be the D (6 bases). The CDR3 extends over 16 amino acids. Germline V gene sequence: CDR1 SGHRS, CDR2 YFSETQ. Between the trimmed V and J ends, which lost 4 bases and 2 bases, there was a span of 16 bases. The DNA of the CDR3 is TGCGCCAGCAGCCTTCGACAGGCCTGGCCCTACAATGAGCAGTTCTTC. This gives the protein CASSLRQAWPYNEQFF.

The chain carries TRBV2 and TRBJ1-5; TRBD1 is a possible D gene (6 bases). The CDR3 has 14 residues. CDR1 and CDR2 (germline): SNHLY, FYNNEI. Trimming cost V 6 bases and J 3 bases, with 12 bases left between them. The CDR3 DNA reads as TGTGCCAGCAGACTACAGGGAGACAATCAGCCCCAGCATTTT. It is translated as CASRLQGDNQPQHF. The full variable domain, its missing parts supplied by reference TRBV2 and TRBJ1-5, is EPEVTQTPSHQVTQMGQEVILRCVPISNHLYFYWYRQILGQKVEFLVSFYNNEISEKSEIFDDQFSVERPDGSNFTLKIRSTKLEDSAMYFCASRLQGDNQPQHFGDGTRLSIL.

As to this clone: Other DNA sequences of this sample code for an identical CDR3. The genes are TRBV5-1 and TRBJ2-5; D might be TRBD1 or TRBD2, each matching 6 bases. The CDR3 runs to 14 residues. V lost 2 bases and J 3 bases, leaving 11 bases between the germline ends. CDR1 and CDR2 (germline): SGHRS, YFSETQ. The DNA for the CDR3 is TGCGCCAGCAGCTTACAGGGACTGGAAGAGACCCAGTACTTC. Translation: CASSLQGLEETQYF.

The rearrangement joins TRBV7-2 to TRBJ1-5, with unresolved D. Per the germline V gene, CDR1 is SGHTA and CDR2 is FQGNSA. This CDR3 has 14 amino acids. V was cut by 1 base and J by 7 bases, with 11 bases left in between. Here the CDR3 DNA reads TGTGCCAGCAGCTTAGAAGGCGGGTACCAGCCCCAGCATTTT. It encodes CASSLEGGYQPQHF.

The rearrangement links TRBV29-1 to TRBJ2-2; D might be TRBD1 (6 bases). This CDR3 is built from 13 residues. Trimming shortened V by 2 bases and J by 6 bases, and 10 bases separated the two germline ends. Germline V gene lookup returns CDR1 SQVTM and CDR2 ANQGSEA. The CDR3 DNA sequence: TGCAGCGTTGAACCGTCAGGGGCCGGGGAGCTGTTTTTT. Translated, it gives CSVEPSGAGELFF.

This rearrangement joins TRBV20-1 to TRBJ2-7, with a possible D match to TRBD2 (6 bases). Germline V gives CDR1 DFQATT, CDR2 SNEGSKA (reference sequence). This CDR3 comprises 11 residues. V was pared by 3 bases and J by 7 bases, with 10 bases between. The CDR3 DNA reads as TGCAGTGCTAGCTTTGGGGGGGAGCAGTACTTC. Residues: CSASFGGEQYF.

The chain links TRBV7-9 to TRBJ2-2; maybe TRBD1 (6 bases). V shed 3 bases and J shed 7 bases, with 9 bases lying between them. The V gene's germline CDR1 is SEHNR and CDR2 FQNEAQ (reference sequence). This CDR3 has 13 amino acids. Here the CDR3 DNA reads TGTGCCAGCAGCTTCTCACAGGGCGGGGAGCTGTTTTTT. Translating gives CASSFSQGGELFF.

The chain joins TRBV19 to TRBJ2-3; 11 bases agree with TRBD2. V dropped 11 bases and J dropped 5; count of bases not matched to a gene: 21. Germline loops: CDR1 LNHDA, CDR2 SQIVND (reference sequence). The CDR3 extends over 18 amino acids. This CDR3 reads CASAHRLVAGGPLDTQYF. The CDR3 DNA sequence: TGTGCCTCCGCCCATCGACTCGTAGCGGGAGGGCCATTAGATACGCAGTATTTT.

The DNA of the CDR3 is TGTGCCAGCAGCTCGGGAGCGTCCTACAATGAGCAGTTCTTC. Translating gives CASSSGASYNEQFF. The J gene is TRBJ2-1, the V gene TRBV7-8; perhaps TRBD2 as D (6 bases). Deletions cut 4 bases from V and 1 base from J, with 8 bases between. This CDR3 has 14 amino acids. Germline CDR1 and CDR2: SGHVS and FQNEAQ.

CDR3 sequence reads: CSVGASLGQGAGETQYF. The CDR3, as DNA: TGCAGCGTGGGGGCGTCTTTAGGACAGGGGGCCGGGGAGACCCAGTACTTC. The rearrangement uses TRBV29-1 and TRBJ2-5; 11 positions agree with TRBD1. With 6 bases clipped from V and 5 bases from J, the junction kept 17 bases outside the gene matches. Germline V CDR1 and CDR2: SQVTM, ANQGSEA. There are 17 residues in the CDR3.

The J gene is TRBJ2-7, the V gene TRBV27; D unresolved. Germline lookup yields CDR1 MNHEY and CDR2 SMNVEV (reference sequence). Trimming left V 5 bases short and J 2 bases short, with 13 bases between. This CDR3 comprises 14 residues. The CDR3 nucleotides read TGTGCCAGCAGTACCGCCGGGTCCCCCTACGAGCAGTACTTC. This gives the protein CASSTAGSPYEQYF.

The chain recombines TRBV28 with TRBJ2-7; D remains ambiguous. Trimming shortened V by 7 bases and J by 5 bases, and 21 bases separated the two germline ends. The CDR3 has 15 amino acids. In germline, CDR1 is MDHEN, CDR2 SYDVKM. This CDR3 reads CASNDMPDIPHEQYF. The CDR3 DNA reads as TGTGCCAGCAACGACATGCCGGATATCCCCCACGAGCAGTACTTC.

J is TRBJ2-5 and V is TRBV5-5; TRBD1 agrees at 9 bases. V was pared by 4 bases and J by 5 bases, with 9 bases of the junction left unmatched. Germline V lookup: CDR1 SGHKS, CDR2 YYEKEE (reference sequence). The CDR3 covers 15 residues. CDR3 loop: CASSPTGQGWETQYF. The CDR3 coding sequence is TGTGCCAGCAGCCCTACCGGACAGGGGTGGGAGACCCAGTACTTC.

This clone was recorded once. This chain joins TRBV30 and TRBJ2-3; D is perhaps TRBD1 or TRBD2 (7 bases each). With 7 bases removed from V and 2 bases from J, the gap between germline ends came to 16 bases. This CDR3 is 14 amino acids long. The V gene's germline CDR1 is GTSNPN and CDR2 SVGIG (reference sequence). The DNA of the CDR3 is TGTGCCTCCTCAGGGGGAGGGAACACAGATACGCAGTATTTT. As protein: CASSGGGNTDTQYF.